This T cell receptor (beta chain) was captured by sequencing in a study of T-cell reconstitution after alpha-beta-depleted transplantation in children. Germline CDR1 GTSNPN, CDR2 SVGIG (reference sequence). CDR3 size: 14 residues. V was trimmed by 2 bases and J by 5 bases, leaving 12 bases between them. Unique molecular identifiers tagged the TCRbeta library. MiXCR, applied by TCRdb to the PCR reads, yields one record per CDR3 protein. The sample includes about 500,000 distinct CDR3 sequences, about 33% seen only once; the top ten take about 2.3%. The TCR was taken from a human donor who donated a stem cell graft to a child with aplastic anemia. The material was PBMCs from the stem cell graft donor, obtained from the stem cell graft. The chain carries TRBV30 and TRBJ2-2; D not resolved. The CDR3 DNA reads as TGTGCCTGGAGTAAACCAGCCGTAACCGGGGAGCTGTTTTTT. Residues: CAWSKPAVTGELFF.